The 26 T cell receptor beta chains presented below share a single source sample, sequenced in a study of T cells in narcolepsy. Profiling relied on immunoSEQ multiplex PCR, and the TCRdb table lists in-frame clones only, not all of them. The sample shows over 25,000 clones, approximately 86% of them seen only once. Input material: CD45RA- memory CD4+ T cells from PBMCs. The receptors derive from a human donor with narcolepsy.

The V and J genes are TRBV5-1 and TRBJ2-1; the D gene is possibly TRBD1 (6 bases). V was clipped by 3 bases and J by 6 bases, with 16 bases between them. Germline V lookup: CDR1 SGHRS, CDR2 YFSETQ. The CDR3 is made up of 15 amino acids. The CDR3 spells CASSSQGVGSNEQFF. In DNA form, the CDR3 reads TGCGCCAGCAGCTCACAGGGCGTTGGATCCAATGAGCAGTTCTTC.

The V gene is TRBV27, the J gene TRBJ2-7, with unresolved D. Trimming removed 3 bases from V and 0 bases from J, with 9 bases in between. The CDR3 runs to 14 residues. Germline loops: CDR1 MNHEY, CDR2 SMNVEV (reference sequence). The DNA of the CDR3 is TGTGCCAGCAGTTTGGACGGACGCTCCTACGAGCAGTACTTC. Its translation is CASSLDGRSYEQYF.

This clone was detected a few times. V is TRBV2 and J is TRBJ2-3; D is ambiguous. This CDR3 is built from 13 residues. The V end lost 8 bases, the J end lost 8 bases, and 17 bases lay between the germline ends. Germline values: CDR1 SNHLY, CDR2 FYNNEI. The CDR3 DNA is TGTGCCAGCTTAGGAGAGAGAGGTGGTACGCAGTATTTT. Translated, it gives CASLGERGGTQYF. The whole variable domain, filled in from reference TRBV2 and TRBJ2-3, reads EPEVTQTPSHQVTQMGQEVILRCVPISNHLYFYWYRQILGQKVEFLVSFYNNEISEKSEIFDDQFSVERPDGSNFTLKIRSTKLEDSAMYFCASLGERGGTQYFGPGTRLTVL.

The V and J genes are TRBV15 and TRBJ1-2; D is unresolved. The CDR3 runs 16 residues. Germline assignment: CDR1 LNHNV and CDR2 YYDKDF (reference sequence). V lost 0 bases and J 4 bases, leaving 15 bases between the germline ends. For the CDR3, the DNA is TGTGCCACCAGCAGAGATCTGGCAGCTTTTTTCTATGGCTACACCTTC. Translating it yields CATSRDLAAFFYGYTF.

The genes are TRBV7-9 and TRBJ2-6; no clear D gene. The CDR3 consists of 14 residues. Deletions cut 5 bases from V and 0 bases from J, with 5 bases between. Germline V gene data show CDR1 as SEHNR and CDR2 as FQNEAQ (reference sequence). The CDR3 loop reads CASSRSSGANVLTF. CDR3 nucleotide sequence: TGTGCCAGCAGCCGAAGCTCTGGGGCCAACGTCCTGACTTTC.

V and J are TRBV2 and TRBJ2-5; D possibly corresponds to TRBD2 (5 bases). The CDR3 covers 13 residues. CDR1 and CDR2 from the germline V gene are SNHLY and FYNNEI. The germline V and J ends were trimmed by 6 bases and 9 bases, with 17 bases remaining between them. CDR3: CASSMASFLAQYF. The CDR3 nucleotides are TGTGCCAGCAGCATGGCTAGCTTTTTGGCCCAGTACTTC. The variable domain in full, with the rest retrieved from reference TRBV2 and TRBJ2-5, is EPEVTQTPSHQVTQMGQEVILRCVPISNHLYFYWYRQILGQKVEFLVSFYNNEISEKSEIFDDQFSVERPDGSNFTLKIRSTKLEDSAMYFCASSMASFLAQYFGPGTRLLVL.

In its sample, this clone was seen a few times. The chain employs TRBV7-2 and TRBJ2-3; unclear D gene. Germline V CDR1 and CDR2: SGHTA, FQGNSA. The CDR3 spans 17 residues. The V end lost 5 bases, the J end lost 4 bases, and 22 bases lay between the germline ends. In nucleotides, the CDR3 is TGTGCCAGCAGCGCGCCCCCCGGCCTCCACCGGGCAGATACGCAGTATTTT. It translates to CASSAPPGLHRADTQYF. Combining the CDR3 with reference TRBV7-2 and TRBJ2-3 gives the whole variable domain GAGVSQSPSNKVTEKGKDVELRCDPISGHTALYWYRQSLGQGLEFLIYFQGNSAPDKSGLPSDRFSAERTGGSVSTLTIQRTQQEDSAVYLCASSAPPGLHRADTQYFGPGTRLTVL.

V usage is TRBV18 and J usage is TRBJ1-5, with D tentatively TRBD1 (5 bases). Trimming took 4 bases from V and 1 from J, leaving 8 bases between them. The CDR3 extends over 14 amino acids. Germline V CDR1 and CDR2: KGHSH, LQKENI. CDR3 DNA: TGTGCCAGCTCACTGGGGGGAAGCAATCAGCCCCAGCATTTT. Translated: CASSLGGSNQPQHF.

The V call is TRBV5-1, the J call TRBJ1-1, with D possibly being TRBD1 (5 bases). The CDR3 totals 14 residues. The V gene lost 1 base and the J gene lost 0 bases, with 7 bases spanning the gap. CDR1 is SGHRS and CDR2 is YFSETQ in the germline V gene. The CDR3: CASSLWGMNTEAFF. The CDR3 DNA follows: TGCGCCAGCAGCTTGTGGGGGATGAACACTGAAGCTTTCTTT.

The rearrangement links TRBV5-1 to TRBJ2-2, with 8 bases that match TRBD1. CDR1 SGHRS and CDR2 YFSETQ come from the germline V gene. The CDR3 runs to 15 residues. J gave up 5 bases and V 0 bases, and 3 bases lay outside the gene matches. This CDR3 is CASSLGTGSTGELFF. CDR3 coding DNA: TGCGCCAGCAGCTTGGGGACAGGGAGTACCGGGGAGCTGTTTTTT.

The gene calls are TRBV2 and TRBJ2-7; 8 bases align to TRBD2. V lost 6 bases, J lost 6 bases, and 13 bases stayed unmatched. The CDR3 covers 15 residues. CDR1 SNHLY and CDR2 FYNNEI come from the germline V gene. The DNA for the CDR3 is TGTGCCAGCAGCATCCGGGGGGGAGCTGGGACCGAGCAGTACGTC. Protein sequence: CASSIRGGAGTEQYV.

The chain combines TRBV18 with TRBJ2-3; possibly TRBD1 for D (6 bases). V gave up 1 base and J gave up 2 bases, with 7 bases separating them. There are 14 residues in the CDR3. The germline V gene encodes CDR1 KGHSH and CDR2 LQKENI. The CDR3 sequence is CASSPRDNTDTQYF. Here the CDR3 DNA reads TGTGCCAGCTCACCACGGGACAACACAGATACGCAGTATTTT.

The CDR3 region is CASSFGPGESTDTQYF. The CDR3, as DNA: TGTGCCAGCAGCTTCGGCCCAGGGGAAAGCACAGATACGCAGTATTTT. The rearrangement joins TRBV5-4 to TRBJ2-3; a weak D match, TRBD1 (6 bases). The germline V and J ends were trimmed by 2 bases and 0 bases, with 13 bases remaining between them. CDR1 is SGHNT, CDR2 YYREEE, per germline (reference sequence). The CDR3 is 16 amino acids.

This clone was detected once. The gene calls are TRBV7-2 and TRBJ2-3; D unclear. Germline-derived CDR1 and CDR2 are SGHTA and FQGNSA. The CDR3 is made up of 13 amino acids. The V end was cut by 2 bases, the J end by 11 bases, with 14 bases between. CDR3 sequence reads: CASSLPPRWGQYF. In nucleotides, the CDR3 is TGTGCCAGCAGCTTACCACCCCGTTGGGGGCAGTATTTT.

V is TRBV6-1 and J is TRBJ1-6; D is uncertain. The CDR3 consists of 15 residues. Germline lookup yields CDR1 MNHNS and CDR2 SASEGT. V was cut by 3 bases and J by 11 bases, with 17 bases left in between. For the CDR3, the DNA is TGTGCCAGCAGTGATTTGAACAGAGAGTCCGCACCCCTCCACTTT. It translates to CASSDLNRESAPLHF.

This clone was counted between two and nine times. The rearrangement joins TRBV2 to TRBJ2-7; TRBD2 agrees at 8 bases. Germline assignment: CDR1 SNHLY and CDR2 FYNNEI. V shed 3 bases, J shed 5 bases, and the junction held 9 bases outside the gene matches. The CDR3 covers 15 residues. The CDR3 DNA reads as TGTGCCAGCAGTGATCGGGGGGGCTACGGGGACGAGCAGTACGTC. It encodes CASSDRGGYGDEQYV.

This clone was detected only a few times. The chain is built from TRBV5-1 and TRBJ1-2, with a tentative D call TRBD1 (5 bases). The V end lost 3 bases, the J end lost 1 base, and 13 bases lay between the germline ends. The CDR3 has 15 residues. Germline CDR1 reads SGHRS; CDR2 reads YFSETQ. In DNA, the CDR3 is TGCGCCAGCAGCTGGGGGGACGGAAGTAACTATGGCTACACCTTC. It is translated as CASSWGDGSNYGYTF.

CDR3 sequence (DNA): TGTGCCAGCAGCTTGGGTGGGACAGGGGGTTCCAAAAACATTCAGTACTTC. Amino acid sequence: CASSLGGTGGSKNIQYF. This chain connects TRBV5-4 to TRBJ2-4, with 11 bases that match TRBD1. The CDR3 loop spans 17 amino acids. In germline, CDR1 is SGHNT, CDR2 YYREEE (reference sequence). Trimming at V came to 0 bases and at J to 2 bases, leaving 4 bases not matched to a gene.

The rearrangement links TRBV19 to TRBJ2-3, with D possibly being TRBD1 (6 bases). Germline V gene lookup returns CDR1 LNHDA and CDR2 SQIVND (reference sequence). V was cut by 3 bases and J by 4 bases, with 17 bases left in between. The CDR3 is 16 residues long. The CDR3 protein is CASSMGANPPSDTQYF. CDR3 nucleotide sequence: TGTGCCAGTAGTATGGGGGCAAACCCTCCGTCAGATACGCAGTATTTT.

The chain carries TRBV18 and TRBJ2-2; TRBD2 might be the D (6 bases). CDR3 size: 15 residues. V gave up 6 bases and J gave up 5 bases, with 16 bases separating them. Looked up from germline, CDR1 is KGHSH and CDR2 is LQKENI. The CDR3 DNA follows: TGTGCCAGCTCCCGCGAGGAGGGCCGAACCGGGGAGCTGTTTTTT. It encodes CASSREEGRTGELFF.

The chain uses TRBV5-6 and TRBJ1-6; 7 bases line up with TRBD1. V trimming: 4 bases; J trimming: 0 bases; junction bases outside the gene matches: 7. Per germline, CDR1 SGHDT and CDR2 YYEEEE. The CDR3 has 17 amino acids. The CDR3 loop is CASSDRQGSSYNSPLHF. As DNA, the CDR3 is TGTGCCAGCAGCGACCGACAGGGAAGCTCCTATAATTCACCCCTCCACTTT.

V is TRBV28 and J is TRBJ2-7; the match to TRBD1 covers 7 bases. Unmatched junction bases numbered 8, after V lost 8 bases and J lost 1 base. The CDR3 spans 14 residues. Germline assignment: CDR1 MDHEN and CDR2 SYDVKM. In nucleotides, the CDR3 is TGTGCCAGCCGCCCATACAGGGGATCCTACGAGCAGTACGTC. Protein sequence: CASRPYRGSYEQYV.

This chain uses TRBV9 with TRBJ1-1, with no clear D. Trimming cost V 3 bases and J 1 base, with 1 base left between them. This CDR3 region has 11 residues. Germline assignment: CDR1 SGDLS and CDR2 YYNGEE. CDR3 region: CASSANTEAFF. As DNA, the CDR3 is TGTGCCAGCAGCGCGAACACTGAAGCTTTCTTT.

The chain is built from TRBV5-6 and TRBJ2-2; tentatively, D is TRBD1 (5 bases). Germline assignment: CDR1 SGHDT and CDR2 YYEEEE. Trimming stripped 3 bases from V and 7 bases from J, with 19 bases between. The CDR3 has 16 residues. CDR3 coding DNA: TGTGCCAGCAGCTGGATCAGTCAGGGTTTCATCGGGGAGCTGTTTTTT. Translated, it gives CASSWISQGFIGELFF. Variable domain in full (rest from reference TRBV5-6 and TRBJ2-2): DAGVTQSPTHLIKTRGQQVTLRCSPKSGHDTVSWYQQALGQGPQFIFQYYEEEERQRGNFPDRFSGHQFPNYSSELNVNALLLGDSALYLCASSWISQGFIGELFFGEGSRLTVL.

The CDR3 bases are TGTGCCAGCAGCCGGGTGGGGACAGATACGCAGTATTTT. Residues: CASSRVGTDTQYF. The V and J genes are TRBV9 and TRBJ2-3; D not certain. The CDR3 is 13 residues long. Trimming left V 4 bases short and J 3 bases short, with 9 bases between. From germline, CDR1 is SGDLS and CDR2 YYNGEE.

The V call is TRBV7-9, the J call TRBJ2-3; TRBD2 aligns across 12 bases. CDR3 length: 14 amino acids. Germline CDR1 SEHNR, CDR2 FQNEAQ (reference sequence). Trimming at V came to 1 base and at J to 11 bases, leaving 4 bases not matched to a gene. The CDR3 DNA reads as TGTGCCAGCAGCTTAGGACTAGCGGGGGTGGGGCAGTATTTT. Translating gives CASSLGLAGVGQYF.